The source of this T cell receptor (beta chain) is a study of shared clonotypes between healthy human individuals. Study summary: CD8 memory received one plate per donor, CD8 naive two, CD4 memory three and CD4 naive three.

CDR3 length equals 15 residues. From germline, CDR1 is MGHRA and CDR2 YSYEKL. V was trimmed by 2 bases and J by 5 bases, leaving 15 bases between them. Note on this clone: Its antigen is not known.

Assay used: immunoSEQ multiplex PCR; TCRdb lists only in-frame clones, some missing. The sample has 2 million to 2.5 million clones, approximately 95% seen once; the top ten hold approximately 0.4%. Points from the study as a whole: Rarefaction demonstrated incomplete sorted-subset sequencing despite large depth.

There were no recent acute infections or vaccinations among the donors, who were healthy HIV-negative adults. The clonotype originates from a man younger than 35 in good health. Some clones in this sample may be carry-over from other donors' samples. The rearrangement uses TRBV4-1 and TRBJ1-1; D is perhaps TRBD1 (5 bases). The sample was naive CD4+ T cells from PBMCs. Subset meaning: CD45RA+ positively selected. DNA of the CDR3: TGCGCCAGCAGCCAACAGTGGCAGGGAAGTACTGAAGCTTTCTTT. Protein: CASSQQWQGSTEAFF.